Presented here are 25 T cell receptor beta chains from one specimen sequenced in a study of CD8 T cells in ankylosing spondylitis. Overall study results and limits: Made up of about eight highly homologous variants, a TCR beta motif appeared characteristic of ankylosing spondylitis blood.

Via MiXCR, TCRdb re-called the 5' RACE reads, giving one row per CDR3 protein. This sample has roughly 700,000 distinct CDR3 sequences, with around 19% found just once. The antigens of these receptors remain unknown. What was sequenced was blood, either unsorted or a sorted T cell fraction (not recorded which). Source of these receptors: a male donor with ankylosing spondylitis.

This clonotype was counted at least ten times. The chain carries TRBV25-1 and TRBJ2-7; 13 positions match TRBD2. There are 13 residues in the CDR3. Germline CDR1 is MGHDK and CDR2 is SYGVNS. J was trimmed by 3 bases and V by 10 bases; bases with no gene match: 3. DNA of the CDR3: TGTGCCACTAGGACTAGCGGGAGCTACGAGCAGTACTTC. This sequence encodes CATRTSGSYEQYF.

The genes are TRBV4-2 and TRBJ2-7, with D unclear. The CDR3 consists of 13 residues. Trimming left V 0 bases short and J 5 bases short, with 8 bases between. Looked up from germline, CDR1 is LGHNA and CDR2 is YNFKEQ. The CDR3 region has the DNA TGTGCCAGCAGCCAAGATCGGCTGGACGAGCAGTACTTC. Protein product: CASSQDRLDEQYF.

V is TRBV2 and J is TRBJ2-3; unclear D gene. Trimming removed 2 bases from V and 6 bases from J, with 3 bases in between. There are 11 residues in the CDR3. Germline-derived CDR1 and CDR2 are SNHLY and FYNNEI. This CDR3 is CASSEYDTQYF. CDR3 sequence (DNA): TGTGCCAGCAGTGAATATGATACGCAGTATTTT.

The V and J genes are TRBV29-1 and TRBJ2-7; D is perhaps TRBD1 (5 bases). The ends were cut back, 5 bases at V and 1 base at J, with 12 bases in the middle. Germline V gives CDR1 SQVTM, CDR2 ANQGSEA. The CDR3 is made up of 13 amino acids. The CDR3 protein is CSVLQGFSYEQYF. For the CDR3, the DNA is TGCAGCGTTCTCCAGGGTTTTTCCTACGAGCAGTACTTC.

J is TRBJ2-5 and V is TRBV30; weak D call: TRBD1 (5 bases). Germline assignment: CDR1 GTSNPN and CDR2 SVGIG (reference sequence). V was clipped by 2 bases and J by 4 bases, with 11 bases between them. The CDR3 contains 13 residues. The CDR3 sequence is CAWSPPRGETQYF. The DNA of the CDR3 is TGTGCCTGGAGTCCCCCTAGGGGAGAGACCCAGTACTTC.

This clonotype was seen a handful of times. V and J are TRBV4-1 and TRBJ2-7; a weak D match, TRBD2 (6 bases). Germline V gene data show CDR1 as MGHRA and CDR2 as YSYEKL. CDR3 length: 16 residues. V was pared by 6 bases and J by 4 bases, with 22 bases between. The chain's CDR3 is CASSPDPGDPSYEQYF. In DNA, the CDR3 is TGCGCCAGCAGTCCTGACCCGGGGGATCCCAGTTACGAGCAGTACTTC.

This clonotype appeared a few times. The chain links TRBV6-5 to TRBJ1-6; D remains ambiguous. With 2 bases removed from V and 9 bases from J, the gap between germline ends came to 17 bases. CDR1 MNHEY and CDR2 SVGAGI come from the germline V gene. This CDR3 has 16 amino acids. The CDR3 DNA sequence: TGTGCCAGCAGTTACGATAATGAGGCGCTTAGTTCACCCCTCCACTTT. Residues: CASSYDNEALSSPLHF.

The table lists this clonotype with a few counts. As DNA, the CDR3 is TGTGCCAGCAGCAAGACTAGACAAGAGACCCAGTACTTC. This translates into CASSKTRQETQYF. V and J are TRBV11-2 and TRBJ2-5, with a tentative D call TRBD2 (6 bases). The CDR3 is 13 amino acids. Germline values: CDR1 SGHAT, CDR2 FQNNGV. V gave up 5 bases and J gave up 2 bases, with 9 bases separating them.

This clonotype has a single count. This rearrangement joins TRBV3-1 to TRBJ2-1, with 10 nucleotides matching TRBD1. The V and J ends lost 5 bases and 6 bases, in that order; junction bases with no gene match: 13. The germline V gene encodes CDR1 LGHDT and CDR2 YNNKEL (reference sequence). CDR3 length: 17 amino acids. The CDR3 DNA is TGTGCCAGCAGCACTAGTTCCGGGACAGGGGTATTCAATGAGCAGTTCTTC. This sequence encodes CASSTSSGTGVFNEQFF.

The rearrangement links TRBV20-1 to TRBJ2-1; perhaps D is TRBD1 or TRBD2 (5 bases each). Trimming removed 3 bases at V and 6 bases at J, with 15 bases between. This CDR3 is built from 14 residues. Germline V gene data show CDR1 as DFQATT and CDR2 as SNEGSKA (reference sequence). In DNA form, the CDR3 reads TGCAGTGCTAGGCGGCGTGGGGGTTTCAATGAGCAGTTCTTC. The encoded protein is CSARRRGGFNEQFF.

The rearrangement links TRBV5-1 to TRBJ2-7, with D tentatively TRBD1 or TRBD2 (5 bases each). V was clipped by 3 bases and J by 3 bases, with 16 bases between them. Looked up from germline, CDR1 is SGHRS and CDR2 is YFSETQ. CDR3 length equals 15 residues. The CDR3 DNA sequence: TGCGCCAGCAGCTCGCGGACGGGGACCGACTACGAGCAGTACTTC. Translated, it gives CASSSRTGTDYEQYF.

The chain combines TRBV6-8 with TRBJ2-5; D call uncertain. The germline CDR1 and CDR2 sequences are MNHGY and SAAAGT. The length of the CDR3 is 8 residues. The V gene lost 11 bases and the J gene lost 6 bases, with 4 bases spanning the gap. The CDR3 loop is CAAKTQYF. The CDR3 nucleotides are TGTGCCGCCAAGACCCAGTACTTC.

This clonotype has only a few counts. The chain employs TRBV6-5 and TRBJ2-1; 7 bases are shared with TRBD2. With 0 bases clipped from V and 6 bases from J, the junction kept 8 bases outside the gene matches. The CDR3 spans 16 residues. Per the germline V gene, CDR1 is MNHEY and CDR2 is SVGAGI. CDR3 sequence (DNA): TGTGCCAGCAGTTACTCATACAGCGGGACCTCCAATGAGCAGTTCTTC. Translation: CASSYSYSGTSNEQFF.

This clonotype turned up a few times. CDR3 bases: TGTGCCAGCAGCGATAGGTCAGAAGAGACCCAGTACTTC. This sequence encodes CASSDRSEETQYF. The V and J genes are TRBV27 and TRBJ2-5; D is unresolved. V was clipped by 6 bases and J by 3 bases, with 11 bases between them. Germline CDR1 reads MNHEY; CDR2 reads SMNVEV (reference sequence). The CDR3 is made up of 13 amino acids.

CDR3 in amino acids: CASSTTGVRTQYF. CDR3 coding DNA: TGTGCCAGTAGTACGACAGGGGTACGGACCCAGTACTTC. V is TRBV19 and J is TRBJ2-5, with TRBD1 identical over 8 bases. V shed 4 bases, J shed 7 bases, and the junction held 5 bases outside the gene matches. Germline V CDR1 and CDR2: LNHDA, SQIVND (reference sequence). CDR3 size: 13 residues.

The J gene is TRBJ1-2, the V gene TRBV7-2; no reliable D call. The CDR3 spans 14 residues. CDR1 and CDR2 from the germline V gene are SGHTA and FQGNSA. V was shortened by 0 bases and J by 8 bases, with 13 bases between the two germline ends. The CDR3 spells CASSLADWEPGYTF. The CDR3, as DNA: TGTGCCAGCAGCTTAGCGGATTGGGAACCAGGCTACACCTTC.

This clonotype occurred a few times. J is TRBJ2-4 and V is TRBV7-9, with D perhaps matching TRBD1 or TRBD2 (7 bases each). The germline gives CDR1 SEHNR, CDR2 FQNEAQ (reference sequence). The CDR3 consists of 13 residues. V lost 8 bases and J 6 bases, leaving 14 bases between the germline ends. The CDR3 DNA reads TGTGCCAGCGGAGACAGGGAGGGAAACATTCAGTACTTC. This translates into CASGDREGNIQYF.

This clonotype was seen a handful of times. The chain uses TRBV15 and TRBJ1-3; D gene uncertain. The CDR3 is made up of 14 amino acids. The V gene's germline CDR1 is LNHNV and CDR2 YYDKDF (reference sequence). Trimming took off 3 bases at V and 0 bases at J, with 6 bases between the two ends. The CDR3 here is CATSRVLSGNTIYF. The CDR3 DNA follows: TGTGCCACCAGCAGGGTCCTCTCTGGAAACACCATATATTTT.

This clonotype appeared a few times. This chain joins TRBV20-1 and TRBJ2-1; D unclear. The CDR3 is made up of 14 amino acids. In germline, CDR1 is DFQATT, CDR2 SNEGSKA (reference sequence). V was trimmed by 4 bases and J by 2 bases, leaving 12 bases between them. The CDR3 loop reads CSAIGLGAYNEQFF. As DNA, the CDR3 is TGCAGTGCTATCGGGCTAGGAGCCTACAATGAGCAGTTCTTC.

The rearrangement links TRBV5-1 to TRBJ2-1; a possible D gene is TRBD2 (6 bases). The CDR3 contains 16 residues. The V end lost 4 bases, the J end lost 7 bases, and 21 bases lay between the germline ends. The germline V gene encodes CDR1 SGHRS and CDR2 YFSETQ. The chain's CDR3 is CASSRWGDLSGNEQFF. CDR3 DNA sequence: TGCGCCAGCAGCCGCTGGGGGGACCTCTCAGGGAATGAGCAGTTCTTC.

The chain has TRBV12-3 or TRBV12-4 and TRBJ1-2; 12 bases align to TRBD1. The CDR3 has 13 residues. The J segment lost 7 bases and the V segment lost 7 bases, leaving 4 bases of the junction unmatched. DNA of the CDR3: TGTGCCAGCAACCGGGACAGGGGGCCTGGCTACACCTTC. This translates into CASNRDRGPGYTF.

This clonotype came up a few times. The chain has TRBV6-5 and TRBJ1-6; the D is unclear. The V and J ends lost 2 bases and 14 bases respectively, with 25 bases between them. CDR1 is MNHEY and CDR2 is SVGAGI in the germline V gene. CDR3 length: 17 residues. CDR3 region: CASSYAEYDRRPSALHF. CDR3 nucleotide sequence: TGTGCCAGCAGTTACGCAGAATACGATCGGCGGCCCTCGGCCCTCCACTTT.

The sample holds a few counts of this clonotype. V usage is TRBV6-5 and J usage is TRBJ2-7; 8 nucleotides agree with TRBD1. V gave up 2 bases and J gave up 3 bases; unmatched junction bases: 9. CDR1 is MNHEY, CDR2 SVGAGI, per germline. CDR3 size: 16 residues. CDR3 DNA: TGTGCCAGCAGTTACACCGGACAGGGTGGCATCTACGAGCAGTACTTC. This sequence encodes CASSYTGQGGIYEQYF.

The rearrangement links TRBV18 to TRBJ1-6; D is unclear. Germline V gene sequence: CDR1 KGHSH, CDR2 LQKENI. The length of the CDR3 is 12 residues. V was pared by 8 bases and J by 7 bases, with 9 bases between. CDR3 residues: CASTNRNSPLHF. For the CDR3, the DNA is TGTGCCAGCACCAACAGAAATTCACCCCTCCACTTT.

This chain uses TRBV20-1 with TRBJ2-1; D uncertain. Germline CDR1 is DFQATT and CDR2 is SNEGSKA (reference sequence). The germline V and J ends were trimmed by 4 bases and 0 bases, with 16 bases remaining between them. The CDR3 loop spans 16 amino acids. The CDR3 protein is CSATPRRSYSYNEQFF. In DNA, the CDR3 is TGCAGTGCTACCCCTCGGCGGTCCTACTCCTACAATGAGCAGTTCTTC.